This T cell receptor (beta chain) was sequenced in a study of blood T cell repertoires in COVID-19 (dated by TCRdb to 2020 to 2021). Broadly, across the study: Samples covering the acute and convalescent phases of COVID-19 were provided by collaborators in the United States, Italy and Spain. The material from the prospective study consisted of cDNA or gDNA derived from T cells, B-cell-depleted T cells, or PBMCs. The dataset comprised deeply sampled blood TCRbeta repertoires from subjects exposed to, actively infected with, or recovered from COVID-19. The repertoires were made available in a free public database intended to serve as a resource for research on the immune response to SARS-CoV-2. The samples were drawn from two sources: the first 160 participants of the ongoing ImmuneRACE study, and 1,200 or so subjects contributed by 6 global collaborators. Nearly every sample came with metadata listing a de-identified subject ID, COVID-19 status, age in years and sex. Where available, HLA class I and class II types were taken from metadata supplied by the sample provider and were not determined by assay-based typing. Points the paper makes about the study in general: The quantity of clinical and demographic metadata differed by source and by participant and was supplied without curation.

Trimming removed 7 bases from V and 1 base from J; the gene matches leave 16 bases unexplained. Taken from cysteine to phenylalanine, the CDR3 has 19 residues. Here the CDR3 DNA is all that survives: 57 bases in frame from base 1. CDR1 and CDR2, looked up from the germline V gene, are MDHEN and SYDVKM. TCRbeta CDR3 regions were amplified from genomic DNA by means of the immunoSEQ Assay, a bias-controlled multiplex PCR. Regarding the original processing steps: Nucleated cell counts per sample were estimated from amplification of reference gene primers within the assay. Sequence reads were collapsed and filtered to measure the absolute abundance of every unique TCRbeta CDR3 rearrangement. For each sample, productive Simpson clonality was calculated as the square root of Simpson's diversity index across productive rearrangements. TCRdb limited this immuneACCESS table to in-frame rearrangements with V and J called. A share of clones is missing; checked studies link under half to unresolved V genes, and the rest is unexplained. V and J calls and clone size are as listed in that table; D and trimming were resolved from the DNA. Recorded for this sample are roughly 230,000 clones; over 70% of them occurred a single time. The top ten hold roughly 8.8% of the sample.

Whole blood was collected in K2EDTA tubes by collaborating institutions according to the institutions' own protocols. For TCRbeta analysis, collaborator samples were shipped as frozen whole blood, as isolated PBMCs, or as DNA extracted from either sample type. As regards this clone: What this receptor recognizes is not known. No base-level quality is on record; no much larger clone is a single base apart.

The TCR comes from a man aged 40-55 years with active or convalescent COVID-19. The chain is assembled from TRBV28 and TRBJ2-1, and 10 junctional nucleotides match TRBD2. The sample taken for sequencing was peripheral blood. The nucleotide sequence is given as TGTGCCAGCACCTCAGGTTCCAGCGGGGGGGCTTTTTCCTACAATGAGCAGTTCTTC. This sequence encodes CASTSGSSGGAFSYNEQFF.